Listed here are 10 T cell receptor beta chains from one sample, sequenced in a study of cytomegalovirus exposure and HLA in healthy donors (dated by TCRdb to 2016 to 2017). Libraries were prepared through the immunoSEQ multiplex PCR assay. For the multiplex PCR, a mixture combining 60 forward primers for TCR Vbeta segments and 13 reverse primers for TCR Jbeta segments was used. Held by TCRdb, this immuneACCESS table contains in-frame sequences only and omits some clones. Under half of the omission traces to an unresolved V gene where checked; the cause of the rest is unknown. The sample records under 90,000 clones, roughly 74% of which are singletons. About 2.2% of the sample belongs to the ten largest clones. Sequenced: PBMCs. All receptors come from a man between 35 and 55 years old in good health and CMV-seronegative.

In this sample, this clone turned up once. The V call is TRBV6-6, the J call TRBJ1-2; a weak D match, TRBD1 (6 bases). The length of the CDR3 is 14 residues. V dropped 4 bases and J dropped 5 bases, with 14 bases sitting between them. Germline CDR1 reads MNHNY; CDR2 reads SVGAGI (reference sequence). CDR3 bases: TGTGCCAGCAGTTGGCGGGCGGGGGCGTATGGCTACACCTTC. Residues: CASSWRAGAYGYTF.

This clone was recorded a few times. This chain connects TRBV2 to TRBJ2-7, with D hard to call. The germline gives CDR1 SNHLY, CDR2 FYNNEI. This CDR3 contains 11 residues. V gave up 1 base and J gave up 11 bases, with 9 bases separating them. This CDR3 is CASSEGGVKYF. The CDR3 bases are TGTGCCAGCAGTGAAGGAGGAGTTAAGTACTTC.

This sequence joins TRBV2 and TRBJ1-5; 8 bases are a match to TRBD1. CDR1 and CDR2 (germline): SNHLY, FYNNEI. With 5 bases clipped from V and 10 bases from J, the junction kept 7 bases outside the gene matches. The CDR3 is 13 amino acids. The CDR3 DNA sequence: TGTGCCAGCAGTTCCAGGACAGGGAATCCCCAGCATTTT. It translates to CASSSRTGNPQHF. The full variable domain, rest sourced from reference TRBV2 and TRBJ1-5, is EPEVTQTPSHQVTQMGQEVILRCVPISNHLYFYWYRQILGQKVEFLVSFYNNEISEKSEIFDDQFSVERPDGSNFTLKIRSTKLEDSAMYFCASSSRTGNPQHFGDGTRLSIL.

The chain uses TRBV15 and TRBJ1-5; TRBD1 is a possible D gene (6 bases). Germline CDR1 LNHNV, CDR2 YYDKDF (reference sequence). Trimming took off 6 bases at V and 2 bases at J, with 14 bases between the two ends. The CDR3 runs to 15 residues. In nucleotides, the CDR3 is TGTGCCACCAGTGTGCCGGGACAAGGCAATCAGCCCCAGCATTTT. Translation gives CATSVPGQGNQPQHF.

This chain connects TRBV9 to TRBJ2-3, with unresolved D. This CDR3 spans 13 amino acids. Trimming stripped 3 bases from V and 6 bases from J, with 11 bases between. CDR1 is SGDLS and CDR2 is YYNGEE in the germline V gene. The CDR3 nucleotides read TGTGCCAGCAGCGCGTATCCCGAGGATACGCAGTATTTT. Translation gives CASSAYPEDTQYF.

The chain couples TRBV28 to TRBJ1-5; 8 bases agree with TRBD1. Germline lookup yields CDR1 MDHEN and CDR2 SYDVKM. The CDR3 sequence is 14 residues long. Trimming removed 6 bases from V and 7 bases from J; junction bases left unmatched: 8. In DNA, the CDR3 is TGTGCCAGCAGGAACAGGGGGTACGAACAGCCCCAGCATTTT. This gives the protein CASRNRGYEQPQHF.

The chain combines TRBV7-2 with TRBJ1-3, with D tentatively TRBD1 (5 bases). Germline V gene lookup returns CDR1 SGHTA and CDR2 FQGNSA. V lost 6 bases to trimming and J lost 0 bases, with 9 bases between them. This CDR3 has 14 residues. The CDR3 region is CASRVTGSGNTIYF. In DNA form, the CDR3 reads TGTGCCAGCAGAGTTACAGGCTCTGGAAACACCATATATTTT. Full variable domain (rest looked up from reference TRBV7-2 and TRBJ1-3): GAGVSQSPSNKVTEKGKDVELRCDPISGHTALYWYRQSLGQGLEFLIYFQGNSAPDKSGLPSDRFSAERTGGSVSTLTIQRTQQEDSAVYLCASRVTGSGNTIYFGEGSWLTVV.

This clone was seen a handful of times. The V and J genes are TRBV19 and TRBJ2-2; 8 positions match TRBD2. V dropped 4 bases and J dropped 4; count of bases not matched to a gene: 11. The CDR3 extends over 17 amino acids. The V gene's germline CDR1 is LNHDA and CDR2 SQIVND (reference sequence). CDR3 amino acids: CASSNERTSLPTGELFF. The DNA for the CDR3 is TGTGCCAGTAGTAATGAGCGGACTAGCTTACCCACCGGGGAGCTGTTTTTT.

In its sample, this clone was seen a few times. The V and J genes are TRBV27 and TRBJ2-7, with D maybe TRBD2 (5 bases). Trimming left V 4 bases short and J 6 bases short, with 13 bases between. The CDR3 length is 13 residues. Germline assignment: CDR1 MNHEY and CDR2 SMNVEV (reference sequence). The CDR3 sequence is CASSSFSRGEQYF. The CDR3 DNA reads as TGTGCCAGCAGTTCGTTTAGCCGGGGCGAGCAGTACTTC.

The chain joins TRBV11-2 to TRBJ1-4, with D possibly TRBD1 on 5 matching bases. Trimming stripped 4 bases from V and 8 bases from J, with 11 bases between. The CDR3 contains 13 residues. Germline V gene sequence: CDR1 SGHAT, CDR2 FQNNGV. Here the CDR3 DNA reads TGTGCCAGCAGCTCTCATCCAGGGGAAAAACTGTTTTTT. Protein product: CASSSHPGEKLFF.